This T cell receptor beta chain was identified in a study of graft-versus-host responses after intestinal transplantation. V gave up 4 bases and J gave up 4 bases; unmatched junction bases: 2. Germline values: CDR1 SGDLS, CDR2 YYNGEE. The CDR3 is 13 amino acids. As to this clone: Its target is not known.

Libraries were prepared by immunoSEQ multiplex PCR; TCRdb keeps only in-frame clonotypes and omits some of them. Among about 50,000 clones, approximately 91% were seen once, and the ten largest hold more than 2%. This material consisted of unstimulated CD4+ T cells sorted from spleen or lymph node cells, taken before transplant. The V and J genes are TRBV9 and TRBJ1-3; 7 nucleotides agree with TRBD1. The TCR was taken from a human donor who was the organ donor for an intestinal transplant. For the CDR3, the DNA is TGTGCCAGCAGCTCGGGACAGGGAAACACCATATATTTT. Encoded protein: CASSSGQGNTIYF.